A selection of T cell receptor beta chains follows, all from one sample in a study of T cells in Graves' hyperthyroidism and ophthalmopathy. TCRdb reprocessed the multiplex PCR reads via MiXCR and lists one record per CDR3 protein. The sample has approximately 400,000 distinct CDR3 sequences, about 14% seen once. The sample comprised blood. These receptors all come from a woman aged 25-40 years with Graves' ophthalmopathy. CDR3s include the opening cysteine and the closing phenylalanine or tryptophan. The D gene is left open where the match is weak. The size entry is marked missing in some rows and otherwise reads once, few, many or a size class.

CDR3 protein: CASSATRVSYNEQFF
CDR3 DNA: TGTGCCAGCAGTGCCACCAGGGTCTCCTACAATGAGCAGTTCTTC
CDR3 length: 15
clone size: NA
J gene: TRBJ2-1
V gene: TRBV9
D gene: NA

CDR3 protein: CASSNRQGPRLDIQYF
CDR3 DNA: TGTGCCAGCAGTAATAGACAGGGTCCGCGGCTAGACATTCAGTACTTC
CDR3 length: 16
clone size: few
J gene: TRBJ2-4
V gene: TRBV12-3/TRBV12-4
D gene: TRBD1

CDR3 protein: CASSLNVAVTDTQYF
CDR3 DNA: TGTGCCAGCAGCTTAAACGTAGCCGTCACAGATACGCAGTATTTT
CDR3 length: 15
clone size: many
J gene: TRBJ2-3
V gene: TRBV7-3
D gene: NA

CDR3 protein: CASSKPGTLLYNEQFF
CDR3 DNA: TGTGCCAGCAGCAAACCCGGGACCCTTCTATACAATGAGCAGTTCTTC
CDR3 length: 16
clone size: NA
J gene: TRBJ2-1
V gene: TRBV6-2/TRBV6-3
D gene: NA

CDR3 protein: CASSEVIGGTTDTQYF
CDR3 DNA: TGTGCCAGCAGTGAAGTTATCGGGGGGACCACAGATACGCAGTATTTT
CDR3 length: 16
clone size: many
J gene: TRBJ2-3
V gene: TRBV6-1
D gene: TRBD2

CDR3 protein: CASSPRTSSKDTQYF
CDR3 DNA: TGTGCCAGCAGCCCCCGGACATCTTCTAAAGATACGCAGTATTTT
CDR3 length: 15
clone size: many
J gene: TRBJ2-3
V gene: TRBV7-9
D gene: NA

CDR3 protein: CASSLIGSVADTQYF
CDR3 DNA: TGTGCCAGCAGCTTGATAGGAAGTGTCGCAGATACGCAGTATTTT
CDR3 length: 15
clone size: NA
J gene: TRBJ2-3
V gene: TRBV5-6
D gene: NA

CDR3 protein: CSVVSRVAEAFF
CDR3 DNA: TGCAGCGTTGTCTCCAGGGTAGCTGAAGCTTTCTTT
CDR3 length: 12
clone size: many
J gene: TRBJ1-1
V gene: TRBV29-1
D gene: NA

CDR3 protein: CASSAQRAHYEQYF
CDR3 DNA: TGTGCCAGCAGCGCCCAAAGGGCCCACTACGAGCAGTACTTC
CDR3 length: 14
clone size: many
J gene: TRBJ2-7
V gene: TRBV11-2
D gene: NA

CDR3 protein: CASSQEGQVLYGYTF
CDR3 DNA: TGCGCCAGCAGCCAAGAAGGACAGGTCCTCTATGGCTACACCTTC
CDR3 length: 15
clone size: many
J gene: TRBJ1-2
V gene: TRBV4-1
D gene: TRBD1

CDR3 protein: CASSTGQGTYNEQFF
CDR3 DNA: TGTGCCAGCAGCACCGGACAGGGCACCTACAATGAGCAGTTCTTC
CDR3 length: 15
clone size: many
J gene: TRBJ2-1
V gene: TRBV11-3
D gene: TRBD1

CDR3 protein: CSASPLLGELFF
CDR3 DNA: TGCAGTGCTAGCCCCCTTCTAGGGGAGCTGTTTTTT
CDR3 length: 12
clone size: NA
J gene: TRBJ2-2
V gene: TRBV20-1
D gene: NA

CDR3 protein: CASSLEVGSAWTSTDTQYF
CDR3 DNA: TGTGCCAGCAGCTTGGAGGTTGGTTCAGCCTGGACCTCCACAGATACGCAGTATTTT
CDR3 length: 19
clone size: many
J gene: TRBJ2-3
V gene: TRBV5-5
D gene: NA

CDR3 protein: CASSPPGPSYGYTF
CDR3 DNA: TGTGCCAGCAGTCCTCCGGGGCCTAGCTATGGCTACACCTTC
CDR3 length: 14
clone size: NA
J gene: TRBJ1-2
V gene: TRBV25-1
D gene: NA

CDR3 protein: CASSQGLGLAPYNEQFF
CDR3 DNA: TGTGCCAGCAGCCAAGGGTTAGGACTAGCGCCCTACAATGAGCAGTTCTTC
CDR3 length: 17
clone size: many
J gene: TRBJ2-1
V gene: TRBV14
D gene: TRBD2

CDR3 protein: CSARRFPGHTYEQYF
CDR3 DNA: TGCAGTGCTAGACGTTTCCCGGGACACACTTACGAGCAGTACTTC
CDR3 length: 15
clone size: many
J gene: TRBJ2-7
V gene: TRBV20-1
D gene: NA

CDR3 protein: CASIDTGELFF
CDR3 DNA: TGTGCCAGCATAGACACCGGGGAGCTGTTTTTT
CDR3 length: 11
clone size: many
J gene: TRBJ2-2
V gene: TRBV7-9
D gene: NA

CDR3 protein: CASKMRGGWNQPQHF
CDR3 DNA: TGTGCCAGTAAAATGAGGGGGGGCTGGAATCAGCCCCAGCATTTT
CDR3 length: 15
clone size: few
J gene: TRBJ1-5
V gene: TRBV19
D gene: NA

CDR3 protein: CASSTSTFGIVNTEAFF
CDR3 DNA: TGTGCCAGTAGTACCTCGACTTTCGGGATTGTGAACACTGAAGCTTTCTTT
CDR3 length: 17
clone size: many
J gene: TRBJ1-1
V gene: TRBV19
D gene: NA

CDR3 protein: CASSGLALLRYQETQYF
CDR3 DNA: TGTGCCAGCAGTGGTCTAGCCTTGCTACGGTACCAAGAGACCCAGTACTTC
CDR3 length: 17
clone size: many
J gene: TRBJ2-5
V gene: TRBV2
D gene: NA

CDR3 protein: CSARGDSGQGVTDTQYF
CDR3 DNA: TGCAGTGCTAGAGGGGATTCGGGACAGGGGGTCACAGATACGCAGTATTTT
CDR3 length: 17
clone size: many
J gene: TRBJ2-3
V gene: TRBV20-1
D gene: TRBD1

CDR3 protein: CSVEGVNTGELFF
CDR3 DNA: TGCAGCGTTGAAGGGGTGAACACCGGGGAGCTGTTTTTT
CDR3 length: 13
clone size: few
J gene: TRBJ2-2
V gene: TRBV29-1
D gene: NA

CDR3 protein: CSVVDSSAYEQYF
CDR3 DNA: TGCAGCGTTGTGGACAGCTCCGCCTACGAGCAGTACTTC
CDR3 length: 13
clone size: many
J gene: TRBJ2-7
V gene: TRBV29-1
D gene: NA

CDR3 protein: CASSPRERGQPQHF
CDR3 DNA: TGTGCCAGCAGCCCCAGGGAACGAGGACAGCCCCAGCATTTT
CDR3 length: 14
clone size: many
J gene: TRBJ1-5
V gene: TRBV12-3/TRBV12-4
D gene: NA

CDR3 protein: CATSTRQGARGANVLTF
CDR3 DNA: TGTGCCACCAGCACCCGACAGGGGGCACGGGGGGCCAACGTCCTGACTTTC
CDR3 length: 17
clone size: many
J gene: TRBJ2-6
V gene: TRBV15
D gene: TRBD1

CDR3 protein: CAWEDSALINEKLFF
CDR3 DNA: TGTGCCTGGGAGGACAGCGCCCTAATTAATGAAAAACTGTTTTTT
CDR3 length: 15
clone size: many
J gene: TRBJ1-4
V gene: TRBV30
D gene: NA

CDR3 protein: CASSIGGTGNPGELFF
CDR3 DNA: TGTGCCAGTAGTATAGGGGGGACAGGGAATCCCGGGGAGCTGTTTTTT
CDR3 length: 16
clone size: NA
J gene: TRBJ2-2
V gene: TRBV19
D gene: TRBD1

CDR3 protein: CASSPIRQAVATNEKLFF
CDR3 DNA: TGTGCCAGCAGCCCAATCAGACAGGCCGTCGCAACTAATGAAAAACTGTTTTTT
CDR3 length: 18
clone size: NA
J gene: TRBJ1-4
V gene: TRBV28
D gene: NA

CDR3 protein: CASSRGQRYEQYF
CDR3 DNA: TGTGCCAGCAGCCGAGGACAGCGATACGAGCAGTACTTC
CDR3 length: 13
clone size: NA
J gene: TRBJ2-7
V gene: TRBV11-2
D gene: NA

CDR3 protein: CASSKGLAGLFEETQYF
CDR3 DNA: TGCGCCAGCAGCAAAGGACTAGCGGGCTTATTCGAGGAGACCCAGTACTTC
CDR3 length: 17
clone size: many
J gene: TRBJ2-5
V gene: TRBV5-1
D gene: TRBD2

CDR3 protein: CASSLAGGWPQHF
CDR3 DNA: TGTGCCAGCAGCTTAGCAGGGGGGTGGCCCCAGCATTTT
CDR3 length: 13
clone size: few
J gene: TRBJ1-5
V gene: TRBV7-2
D gene: NA

CDR3 protein: CSAWVGSDTQYF
CDR3 DNA: TGCAGCGCCTGGGTCGGGTCAGATACGCAGTATTTT
CDR3 length: 12
clone size: NA
J gene: TRBJ2-3
V gene: TRBV29-1
D gene: NA

CDR3 protein: CASSIRDLGEQYF
CDR3 DNA: TGTGCCAGCAGTATCAGGGACCTTGGGGAGCAGTACTTC
CDR3 length: 13
clone size: many
J gene: TRBJ2-7
V gene: TRBV5-8
D gene: NA

CDR3 protein: CASSSPHFKLAGGTQETQYF
CDR3 DNA: TGTGCCAGCAGCTCACCCCATTTCAAACTAGCGGGGGGGACCCAAGAGACCCAGTACTTC
CDR3 length: 20
clone size: NA
J gene: TRBJ2-5
V gene: TRBV7-9
D gene: TRBD2

CDR3 protein: CSARTSVGSPLHF
CDR3 DNA: TGCAGTGCTAGGACGTCAGTGGGATCACCCCTCCACTTT
CDR3 length: 13
clone size: many
J gene: TRBJ1-6
V gene: TRBV20-1
D gene: NA

CDR3 protein: CASSQTAGFSGNTIYF
CDR3 DNA: TGTGCCAGCAGTCAAACGGCCGGTTTCTCTGGAAACACCATATATTTT
CDR3 length: 16
clone size: many
J gene: TRBJ1-3
V gene: TRBV2
D gene: NA

CDR3 protein: CASSLFQNSPLHF
CDR3 DNA: TGTGCCAGCAGCTTATTTCAGAATTCACCCCTCCACTTT
CDR3 length: 13
clone size: NA
J gene: TRBJ1-6
V gene: TRBV11-2
D gene: NA

CDR3 protein: CAWSRGRNTEAFF
CDR3 DNA: TGTGCCTGGAGTAGGGGTAGGAACACTGAAGCTTTCTTT
CDR3 length: 13
clone size: many
J gene: TRBJ1-1
V gene: TRBV30
D gene: NA

CDR3 protein: CASGTGRSETQYF
CDR3 DNA: TGTGCCAGTGGGACAGGCAGATCTGAGACCCAGTACTTC
CDR3 length: 13
clone size: many
J gene: TRBJ2-5
V gene: TRBV13
D gene: TRBD1

CDR3 protein: CASSPSLADYTDTQYF
CDR3 DNA: TGTGCCAGCAGTCCCTCATTAGCGGACTACACAGATACGCAGTATTTT
CDR3 length: 16
clone size: NA
J gene: TRBJ2-3
V gene: TRBV12-3/TRBV12-4
D gene: NA

CDR3 protein: CATSRVRGGNYGYTF
CDR3 DNA: TGTGCCACCAGCAGAGTCAGGGGTGGTAACTATGGCTACACCTTC
CDR3 length: 15
clone size: few
J gene: TRBJ1-2
V gene: TRBV15
D gene: NA

CDR3 protein: CASSHPGQGRYEQYF
CDR3 DNA: TGTGCCAGCAGCCACCCAGGACAGGGGAGGTACGAGCAGTACTTC
CDR3 length: 15
clone size: many
J gene: TRBJ2-7
V gene: TRBV3-1
D gene: TRBD1

CDR3 protein: CASSFGQGWRGYTF
CDR3 DNA: TGTGCCAGCAGCTTTGGACAGGGTTGGAGGGGCTACACCTTC
CDR3 length: 14
clone size: few
J gene: TRBJ1-2
V gene: TRBV5-8
D gene: TRBD1

CDR3 protein: CASSFNSGLAGETQYF
CDR3 DNA: TGTGCCAGCAGCTTTAACTCTGGACTAGCGGGGGAGACCCAGTACTTC
CDR3 length: 16
clone size: few
J gene: TRBJ2-5
V gene: TRBV7-8
D gene: TRBD2

CDR3 protein: CASRQTLDEQFF
CDR3 DNA: TGTGCCAGCAGACAGACTCTCGATGAGCAGTTCTTC
CDR3 length: 12
clone size: NA
J gene: TRBJ2-1
V gene: TRBV7-9
D gene: NA

CDR3 protein: CASSWAGGQETQYF
CDR3 DNA: TGTGCCAGCAGTTGGGCGGGGGGCCAGGAGACCCAGTACTTC
CDR3 length: 14
clone size: NA
J gene: TRBJ2-5
V gene: TRBV7-3
D gene: TRBD2

CDR3 protein: CASRTVETQYF
CDR3 DNA: TGTGCCAGCAGAACGGTAGAGACCCAGTACTTC
CDR3 length: 11
clone size: few
J gene: TRBJ2-5
V gene: TRBV6-1
D gene: NA

CDR3 protein: CASNPRGGDSAGELFF
CDR3 DNA: TGTGCCAGCAACCCGCGGGGGGGGGATTCTGCCGGGGAGCTGTTTTTT
CDR3 length: 16
clone size: NA
J gene: TRBJ2-2
V gene: TRBV28
D gene: TRBD2

CDR3 protein: CASSEARWTSRQNSNQPQHF
CDR3 DNA: TGTGCCAGCAGTGAAGCGAGGTGGACCTCACGACAGAATAGCAATCAGCCCCAGCATTTT
CDR3 length: 20
clone size: many
J gene: TRBJ1-5
V gene: TRBV2
D gene: NA

CDR3 protein: CASSPTDMGFMSNEQFF
CDR3 DNA: TGTGCCAGCAGTCCCACCGACATGGGGTTCATGTCCAATGAGCAGTTCTTC
CDR3 length: 17
clone size: many
J gene: TRBJ2-1
V gene: TRBV27
D gene: NA

CDR3 protein: CASRQVATYGYTF
CDR3 DNA: TGTGCCAGCAGACAGGTCGCGACCTATGGCTACACCTTC
CDR3 length: 13
clone size: NA
J gene: TRBJ1-2
V gene: TRBV6-2/TRBV6-3
D gene: NA

CDR3 protein: CSARVPQTSGGTGELFF
CDR3 DNA: TGCAGTGCTAGAGTCCCTCAGACTAGCGGAGGCACCGGGGAGCTGTTTTTT
CDR3 length: 17
clone size: NA
J gene: TRBJ2-2
V gene: TRBV20-1
D gene: TRBD2

CDR3 protein: CASSPRAAVGNQPQHF
CDR3 DNA: TGTGCCAGCAGTCCCCGGGCCGCAGTAGGCAATCAGCCCCAGCATTTT
CDR3 length: 16
clone size: many
J gene: TRBJ1-5
V gene: TRBV2
D gene: NA